The 3 T cell receptor beta chains below all came from one sample that was sequenced in a study of Ad26.COV2.S vaccination and SARS-CoV-2 variants. Some clones are missing from TCRdb's copy, which holds only in-frame ones; the method was immunoSEQ multiplex PCR. The sample shows about 320,000 clones, around 84% of them seen only once. Treatment denoted: some 19 received Ad26.COV2.S at low or high dose, single or two shots; several received placebo; per-sample allocation not given. Sampling occurred on day 63 after the first vaccine or placebo injection. The sample in question was peripheral blood, obtained in a trial of Ad26.COV2.S vaccine versus placebo. The receptors were sampled from a person aged 18-65 years who received the Ad26.COV2.S COVID-19 vaccine or a placebo.

This chain links TRBV30 with TRBJ1-3; tentatively, D is TRBD1 (6 bases). The V gene lost 0 bases and the J gene lost 0 bases, with 18 bases spanning the gap. Looked up from germline, CDR1 is GTSNPN and CDR2 is SVGIG (reference sequence). This CDR3 contains 18 residues. Here the CDR3 reads CAWSVSWDTFVSGNTIYF. The CDR3 bases are TGTGCCTGGAGTGTATCTTGGGACACGTTCGTCTCTGGAAACACCATATATTTT.

A few counts support this clone. J is TRBJ2-1 and V is TRBV14, with unresolved D. The V gene's germline CDR1 is SGHDN and CDR2 FVKESK. The V end lost 3 bases, the J end lost 7 bases, and 7 bases lay between the germline ends. The CDR3 runs 12 residues. The CDR3 DNA is TGTGCCAGCAGCCATGTGATTAATGAGCAGTTCTTC. It codes for CASSHVINEQFF. Complete variable domain (other parts from reference TRBV14 and TRBJ2-1): EAGVTQFPSHSVIEKGQTVTLRCDPISGHDNLYWYRRVMGKEIKFLLHFVKESKQDESGMPNNRFLAERTGGTYSTLKVQPAELEDSGVYFCASSHVINEQFFGPGTRLTVL.

In DNA, the CDR3 is TGTGCCAGCAGCCCCGGGACAGGCAGCACGCAGTATTTT. Translating gives CASSPGTGSTQYF. The V and J genes are TRBV7-6 and TRBJ2-3, with 8 bases aligning to TRBD1. The length of the CDR3 is 13 residues. The V gene's germline CDR1 is SGHVS and CDR2 FNYEAQ. V trimming: 5 bases; J trimming: 9 bases; junction bases outside the gene matches: 7.